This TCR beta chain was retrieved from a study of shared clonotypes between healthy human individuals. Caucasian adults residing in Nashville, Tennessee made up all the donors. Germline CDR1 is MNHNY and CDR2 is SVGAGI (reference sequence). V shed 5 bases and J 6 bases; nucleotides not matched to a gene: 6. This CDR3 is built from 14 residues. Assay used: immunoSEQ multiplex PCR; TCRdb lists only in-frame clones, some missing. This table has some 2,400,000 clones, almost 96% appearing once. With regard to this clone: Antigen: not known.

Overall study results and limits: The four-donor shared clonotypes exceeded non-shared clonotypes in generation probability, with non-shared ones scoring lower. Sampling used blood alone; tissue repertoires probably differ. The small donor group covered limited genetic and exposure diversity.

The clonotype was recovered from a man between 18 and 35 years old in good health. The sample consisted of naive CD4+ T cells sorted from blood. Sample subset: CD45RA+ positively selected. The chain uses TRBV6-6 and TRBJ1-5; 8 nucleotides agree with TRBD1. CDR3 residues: CASSIQGGSQPQHF. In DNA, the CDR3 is TGTGCCAGCAGTATACAGGGGGGCAGTCAGCCCCAGCATTTT.